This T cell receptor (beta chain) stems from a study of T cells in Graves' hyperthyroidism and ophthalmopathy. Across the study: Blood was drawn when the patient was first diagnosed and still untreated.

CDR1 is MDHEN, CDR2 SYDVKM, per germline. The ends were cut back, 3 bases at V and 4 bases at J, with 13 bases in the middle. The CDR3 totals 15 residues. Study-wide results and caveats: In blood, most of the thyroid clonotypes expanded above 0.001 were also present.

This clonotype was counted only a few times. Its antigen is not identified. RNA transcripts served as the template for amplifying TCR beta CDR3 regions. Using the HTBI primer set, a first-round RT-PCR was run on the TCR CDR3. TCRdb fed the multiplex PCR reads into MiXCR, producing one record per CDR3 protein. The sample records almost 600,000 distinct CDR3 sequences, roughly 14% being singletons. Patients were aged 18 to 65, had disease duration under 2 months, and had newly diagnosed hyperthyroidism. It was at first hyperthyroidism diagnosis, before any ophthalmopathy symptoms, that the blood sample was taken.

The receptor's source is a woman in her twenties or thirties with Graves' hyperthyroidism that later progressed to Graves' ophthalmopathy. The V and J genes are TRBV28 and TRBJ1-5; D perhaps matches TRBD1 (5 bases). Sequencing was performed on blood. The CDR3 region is CASSFRGEGNQPQHF. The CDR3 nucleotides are TGTGCCAGCAGTTTTCGGGGGGAGGGGAATCAGCCCCAGCATTTT.